Presented here are 12 T cell receptor beta chains from one specimen sequenced in a study of vaccination and CD4 T cells after COVID-19. These receptors lack a known antigen. The Oncomine TCR Beta short-read assay was applied to DNA of cultured CD4+ T cells. TCRdb reanalysed the PCR reads using MiXCR and keeps one entry per CDR3 protein. The sample holds fewer than 15,000 distinct CDR3 sequences; around 38% are singletons and the top ten take under 11%. Documented treatment: approximately 9-day PBMC culture with coronavirus spike peptide pools or control peptides (ViraFEST assay). Sequencing used CD4+ T cells from blood, cultured in vitro. The receptors stem from a human donor who had recovered from COVID-19.

The chain carries TRBV10-3 and TRBJ2-1, with TRBD2 as a possible D gene (6 bases). CDR3 size: 12 residues. V lost 10 bases and J lost 10, with 17 bases in between. Per the germline V gene, CDR1 is ENHRY and CDR2 is SYGVKD. The CDR3 reads CATRGGMDEQFF. The CDR3 region has the DNA TGTGCCACCAGAGGAGGGATGGACGAGCAGTTCTTC.

A few counts support this clonotype. The J gene is TRBJ1-2, the V gene TRBV6-2 or TRBV6-3; D gene uncertain. CDR1 is MNHEY, CDR2 SVGEGT, per germline. The V end lost 0 bases, the J end lost 8 bases, and 16 bases lay between the germline ends. CDR3 length: 15 residues. This CDR3 is CASSYSPGPLGGYTF. Here the CDR3 DNA reads TGTGCCAGCAGTTACTCTCCAGGCCCCTTGGGAGGCTACACCTTC.

This clonotype showed up just a few times. The rearrangement links TRBV7-3 to TRBJ2-1; 8 positions agree with TRBD1. The V and J ends lost 4 bases and 8 bases, in that order; junction bases with no gene match: 10. CDR1 is SGHTA, CDR2 FQGTGA, per germline. This CDR3 has 15 residues. The CDR3 spells CASSSSMGTGHEQFF. The CDR3 coding sequence is TGTGCCAGCAGCTCGTCCATGGGGACAGGTCATGAGCAGTTCTTC.

The J gene is TRBJ2-5, the V gene TRBV7-9; perhaps TRBD1 as D (5 bases). In germline, CDR1 is SEHNR, CDR2 FQNEAQ (reference sequence). The V gene lost 6 bases and the J gene lost 3 bases, with 8 bases spanning the gap. The CDR3 consists of 12 residues. This chain's CDR3 is CASSVQEETQYF. The CDR3 DNA sequence: TGTGCCAGCAGTGTACAGGAAGAGACCCAGTACTTC.

In its sample, this clonotype was seen a few times. The gene calls are TRBV21-1 and TRBJ1-6; the listed D gene, TRBD1, was not tested against the DNA. TRBV21-1 is marked as a pseudogene. The CDR3 covers 15 residues. The CDR3, as DNA: TGTGCCAGCAGCAAAGGCGAGGGGGCCGATTCACCCCTCCACTTT. It codes for CASSKGEGADSPLHF.

This sequence joins TRBV6-2 or TRBV6-3 and TRBJ2-1; 7 bases agree with TRBD1. The CDR3 extends over 13 amino acids. In germline, CDR1 is MNHEY, CDR2 SVGEGT. The V gene end was trimmed by 6 bases and the J gene end by 6 bases; junction bases not matched to a gene: 5. Written as DNA, the CDR3 is TGTGCCAGCAGCAGGGGGAGTGGCAATGAGCAGTTCTTC. Its translation is CASSRGSGNEQFF.

This chain joins TRBV25-1 and TRBJ1-3, with D hard to call. The CDR3 covers 17 residues. Trimming cost V 3 bases and J 0 bases, with 15 bases left between them. Germline assignment: CDR1 MGHDK and CDR2 SYGVNS. In DNA form, the CDR3 reads TGTGCCAGCAGTGAGTGCGTGGACTCCCCCTCTGGAAACACCATATATTTT. It translates to CASSECVDSPSGNTIYF.

The J gene is TRBJ2-2, the V gene TRBV7-2; D not certain. Germline loops: CDR1 SGHTA, CDR2 FQGNSA. Trimming pared 6 bases from V and 6 bases from J, leaving 11 bases between. The CDR3 is 13 amino acids. The CDR3 DNA is TGTGCCAGCAGTACCATAAGGGCCGGGGAGCTGTTTTTT. Its translation: CASSTIRAGELFF.

The rearrangement uses TRBV6-5 and TRBJ1-4; 7 nucleotides line up with TRBD1. CDR3 length: 16 residues. V trimming: 2 bases; J trimming: 8 bases; junction bases outside the gene matches: 11. CDR1 is MNHEY, CDR2 SVGAGI, per germline. The CDR3 here is CASSYVEGQWDEKLFF. The CDR3 bases are TGTGCCAGCAGTTACGTCGAGGGACAGTGGGACGAAAAACTGTTTTTT.

The chain employs TRBV5-1 and TRBJ1-1; D is perhaps TRBD1 (6 bases). CDR3 length equals 13 residues. The germline gives CDR1 SGHRS, CDR2 YFSETQ. V lost 4 bases to trimming and J lost 6 bases, with 13 bases between them. Written as DNA, the CDR3 is TGCGCCAGCAGCCCAGTGGGGGGCGCTGAAGCTTTCTTT. Protein: CASSPVGGAEAFF.

This clonotype qualifies as medium-sized. The chain is built from TRBV2 and TRBJ2-5; no reliable D call. Per the germline V gene, CDR1 is SNHLY and CDR2 is FYNNEI. This CDR3 is 14 amino acids long. Trimming shortened V by 3 bases and J by 2 bases, and 10 bases separated the two germline ends. For the CDR3, the DNA is TGTGCCAGCAGTGAGAAGCACGTACAAGAGACCCAGTACTTC. The encoded protein is CASSEKHVQETQYF.

This clonotype occurred a few times. The chain has TRBV3-1 and TRBJ1-6, with unresolved D. The CDR3 length is 14 residues. V lost 4 bases and J 5 bases, leaving 9 bases between the germline ends. Germline CDR1 reads LGHDT; CDR2 reads YNNKEL (reference sequence). CDR3 sequence reads: CASSRGRNNSPLHF. CDR3 in DNA: TGTGCCAGCAGCCGAGGACGGAATAATTCACCCCTCCACTTT.